Each of the 5 T cell receptor beta chains below was sequenced from the same sample in a study of response to subunit inactivated influenza vaccine. Via MiXCR, TCRdb re-called the RT-PCR reads, giving one row per CDR3 protein. The sample has 630,000 or so distinct CDR3 sequences, more than 15% seen once. The material was PBMCs from blood, obtained approximately 13 days after vaccination. These TCRs come from a man aged 45-60 years who received an inactivated influenza vaccine.

Many counts were recorded for this clonotype. The chain employs TRBV6-6 and TRBJ2-7; D might be TRBD1 (6 bases). The CDR3 totals 13 residues. Between the trimmed V and J ends, which lost 5 bases and 0 bases, there was a span of 8 bases. The germline V gene encodes CDR1 MNHNY and CDR2 SVGAGI (reference sequence). CDR3 DNA sequence: TGTGCCAGCAGTCGGGACAACTCCTACGAGCAGTACTTC. It encodes CASSRDNSYEQYF.

This clonotype was recorded a few times. The rearrangement uses TRBV11-2 and TRBJ2-1; D unresolved. Trimming cost V 2 bases and J 9 bases, with 11 bases left between them. CDR1 and CDR2 from the germline V gene are SGHAT and FQNNGV. CDR3 length equals 13 residues. Written as DNA, the CDR3 is TGTGCCAGCAGCTTAAGTTGGGTCGGTGAGCAGTTCTTC. Its translation: CASSLSWVGEQFF.

This clonotype was counted between two and nine times. The rearrangement uses TRBV18 and TRBJ1-1; D uncertain. V lost 0 bases, J lost 1 base, and 6 bases lay in between. The CDR3 totals 14 residues. CDR1 is KGHSH, CDR2 LQKENI, per germline. The CDR3 region has the DNA TGTGCCAGCTCACCACCGTACGGGAACACTGAAGCTTTCTTT. It is translated as CASSPPYGNTEAFF. Looking up the rest from reference TRBV18 and TRBJ1-1 gives the full variable domain: NAGVMQNPRHLVRRRGQEARLRCSPMKGHSHVYWYRQLPEEGLKFMVYLQKENIIDESGMPKERFSAEFPKEGPSILRIQQVVRGDSAAYFCASSPPYGNTEAFFGQGTRLTVV.

In this sample, this clonotype turned up a few times. The gene calls are TRBV28 and TRBJ2-7; 8 nucleotides agree with TRBD2. Losses at the gene ends were 6 bases for V and 2 bases for J; bases not matched to a gene: 12. This CDR3 spans 16 amino acids. CDR1 MDHEN and CDR2 SYDVKM come from the germline V gene. The CDR3 spells CASSANFPGRAYEQYF. As DNA, the CDR3 is TGTGCCAGCAGCGCTAACTTTCCCGGGAGGGCCTACGAGCAGTACTTC.

J is TRBJ2-1 and V is TRBV6-4; possibly TRBD1 or TRBD2 for D (5 bases each). The CDR3 totals 17 residues. Trimming removed 0 bases from V and 8 bases from J, with 20 bases in between. CDR1 is MRHNA, CDR2 SNTAGT, per germline. Here the CDR3 DNA reads TGTGCCAGCAGTGACTCGAGAGGGCTGGGCAGGGTTGATGAGCAGTTCTTC. Translated: CASSDSRGLGRVDEQFF.